These T cell receptor beta chains were read from a single sample in a study of a mutant IDH1 vaccine in newly diagnosed glioma. Assay: immunoSEQ multiplex PCR; the TCRdb copy retains only in-frame clones and omits some. Of about 51,000 clones in the sample, just under 80% were seen once. Their specific antigens are unknown. The specimen was PBMCs, collected from a glioma patient whose treatment included an IDH1 peptide vaccine. Receptors originate from a woman in her thirties or forties with glioma. The conserved cysteine and the conserved F or W are not part of the CDR3 here. The D gene is left open where the match is weak.

V gene: TRBV18
D gene: NA
J gene: TRBJ2-5
CDR3 protein: ASSPAGGGETQY

V gene: TRBV5-5
D gene: NA
J gene: TRBJ1-2
CDR3 protein: ASSLWGRGYT

V gene: TRBV4-2
D gene: NA
J gene: TRBJ2-5
CDR3 protein: ASSQEGGRQETQY

V gene: TRBV7-3
D gene: TRBD2
J gene: TRBJ2-5
CDR3 protein: ASSSGLAGAGETQY

V gene: TRBV5-1
D gene: TRBD1
J gene: TRBJ1-1
CDR3 protein: ASSRGPNSGTGEAF

V gene: TRBV29-1
D gene: TRBD1
J gene: TRBJ2-5
CDR3 protein: SVATGTETQY

V gene: TRBV27
D gene: NA
J gene: TRBJ1-5
CDR3 protein: ASSFRGDNQPQH

V gene: TRBV18
D gene: NA
J gene: TRBJ1-1
CDR3 protein: ASSPLEGNTEAF

V gene: TRBV5-1
D gene: TRBD1
J gene: TRBJ2-5
CDR3 protein: ASSLSGRGHQETQY

V gene: TRBV5-1
D gene: NA
J gene: TRBJ2-2
CDR3 protein: ASSLGQGGGRNTGELF

V gene: TRBV6-1
D gene: NA
J gene: TRBJ2-3
CDR3 protein: ASSEIGGRLTDTQY

V gene: TRBV13
D gene: NA
J gene: TRBJ1-2
CDR3 protein: ASSLGRGGNYGYT

V gene: TRBV7-9
D gene: NA
J gene: TRBJ2-5
CDR3 protein: ASSRGEETQY

V gene: TRBV27
D gene: NA
J gene: TRBJ1-3
CDR3 protein: ASSLDGGNTIY

V gene: TRBV29-1
D gene: TRBD1
J gene: TRBJ2-6
CDR3 protein: SVRTGSGANVLT

V gene: TRBV5-1
D gene: NA
J gene: TRBJ1-1
CDR3 protein: ASSISWGRGTEAF

V gene: TRBV5-8
D gene: NA
J gene: TRBJ1-5
CDR3 protein: ASSLSQANANQPQH

V gene: TRBV7-9
D gene: TRBD1
J gene: TRBJ1-1
CDR3 protein: ASSIGQGGTEAF

V gene: TRBV9
D gene: NA
J gene: TRBJ1-2
CDR3 protein: ASSTYYGYT

V gene: TRBV10-2
D gene: TRBD1
J gene: TRBJ2-1
CDR3 protein: ASSYRGNEQF

V gene: TRBV19
D gene: NA
J gene: TRBJ1-1
CDR3 protein: ASSSTRRTEAF

V gene: TRBV5-1
D gene: NA
J gene: TRBJ2-5
CDR3 protein: ASSYRDPRDQY

V gene: TRBV11-2
D gene: NA
J gene: TRBJ2-7
CDR3 protein: ASNDPNSYEQY